This entry describes one T cell receptor (beta chain). Trimming removed 0 bases from V and 5 bases from J, with 13 bases in between. Per germline, CDR1 MNHEY and CDR2 SMNVEV (reference sequence). The CDR3 has 16 residues. The data stem from a study of T cell changes during pregnancy in multiple sclerosis. This table comes from immunoSEQ multiplex PCR, and its TCRdb copy is limited to in-frame clones, with some not included. The data hold tens of thousands of clones, with over 80% observed a single time. The sequence was obtained from a female donor with multiple sclerosis, enrolled in a pregnancy study. The J gene is TRBJ2-2, the V gene TRBV27; a weak D match, TRBD1 (6 bases). The sample here was peripheral blood, taken in the first trimester of pregnancy. The CDR3 DNA reads as TGTGCCAGCAGTTTATCGGCAGGGGCCGAAACCGGGGAGCTGTTTTTT. Translated, it gives CASSLSAGAETGELFF.